These 31 T cell receptor beta chains were all obtained from the same sample, sequenced in a study of post-analysis software for immune sequencing data. Study outcomes and limitations: There were five or six TRBV segments more frequent in patients than controls, and TRBV5-6, TRBV5-1 and TRBV20-1 were among them.

For these TCRs, the target antigens are not known. The TCR beta cDNA libraries contained unique molecular identifiers. MiXCR, run by TCRdb on the PCR reads, gives a single entry per CDR3 protein. The sample yields about 430,000 distinct CDR3 sequences, approximately 37% seen once. The specimen sequenced was blood. These receptors came from a girl aged 2-9 years with multiple sclerosis.

The chain joins TRBV7-6 to TRBJ2-7; 8 bases are a match to TRBD1. The CDR3 covers 16 residues. With 0 bases clipped from V and 2 bases from J, the junction kept 6 bases outside the gene matches. Germline values: CDR1 SGHVS, CDR2 FNYEAQ. The chain's CDR3 is CASSLASGQATYEQYF. CDR3 nucleotides: TGTGCCAGCAGCTTAGCCTCGGGACAGGCGACCTACGAGCAGTACTTC.

The CDR3 sequence: CASRVGVGPFYEQYF. CDR3 nucleotide sequence: TGTGCCAGCAGGGTCGGGGTGGGACCCTTCTACGAGCAGTACTTC. The chain employs TRBV25-1 and TRBJ2-7, with D possibly called TRBD1 or TRBD2 (5 bases each). The CDR3 is 15 amino acids. Deletions cut 6 bases from V and 3 bases from J, with 18 bases between. Germline V gene data show CDR1 as MGHDK and CDR2 as SYGVNS.

The V call is TRBV27, the J call TRBJ1-2, with TRBD1 matching over 8 bases. Germline V gene data show CDR1 as MNHEY and CDR2 as SMNVEV (reference sequence). There are 15 residues in the CDR3. The ends lost 5 bases at V and 4 bases at J; junction bases unmatched: 9. The CDR3 here is CASSPSRGHAYGYTF. In DNA form, the CDR3 reads TGTGCCAGCAGTCCGTCCAGGGGGCATGCCTATGGCTACACCTTC.

In this sample, this clonotype turned up a few times. V gene TRBV6-5 combines with J gene TRBJ2-7; D not resolved. Germline CDR1 reads MNHEY; CDR2 reads SVGAGI. The CDR3 is made up of 11 amino acids. The V and J ends lost 10 bases and 6 bases respectively, with 13 bases between them. The CDR3 region has the DNA TGTGCCACCATTATGACGGGCGAGCAGTACTTC. Translated: CATIMTGEQYF.

The chain carries TRBV4-2 and TRBJ1-5; D possibly corresponds to TRBD1 (6 bases). Germline values: CDR1 LGHNA, CDR2 YNFKEQ. V was clipped by 1 base and J by 3 bases, with 16 bases between them. The CDR3 is 17 residues long. This CDR3 is CASSQALGASNNQPQHF. CDR3 bases: TGTGCCAGCAGCCAAGCTTTGGGGGCTTCAAACAATCAGCCCCAGCATTTT.

This chain joins TRBV12-3 or TRBV12-4 and TRBJ1-4; no clear D gene. Trimming removed 0 bases at V and 1 base at J, with 3 bases between. The length of the CDR3 is 14 residues. The CDR3 DNA follows: TGTGCCAGCAGTTTAGCGCTAACTAATGAAAAACTGTTTTTT. This translates into CASSLALTNEKLFF.

The chain joins TRBV29-1 to TRBJ2-1; D gene uncertain. Trimming removed 7 bases from V and 13 bases from J, with 14 bases in between. Germline CDR1 reads SQVTM; CDR2 reads ANQGSEA. CDR3 length: 10 residues. The CDR3 loop reads CSGSFPPQFF. In nucleotides, the CDR3 is TGCAGCGGGAGTTTTCCGCCTCAGTTCTTC.

V gene TRBV4-1 combines with J gene TRBJ2-1; weak D call: TRBD2 (6 bases). The CDR3 runs 15 residues. V was clipped by 6 bases and J by 2 bases, with 14 bases between them. Germline V lookup: CDR1 MGHRA, CDR2 YSYEKL. The CDR3 DNA sequence: TGCGCCAGCAGACGAACGGGGGACCCCTACAATGAGCAGTTCTTC. Translation gives CASRRTGDPYNEQFF.

This clonotype has only a few counts. The rearrangement uses TRBV10-2 and TRBJ2-7, with 9 bases aligning to TRBD1. Germline CDR1 reads WSHSY; CDR2 reads SAAADI. V lost 6 bases, J lost 2 bases, and 8 bases stayed unmatched. The length of the CDR3 is 15 residues. CDR3 region: CASSEKWTGAYEQYF. In nucleotides, the CDR3 is TGCGCCAGCAGCGAAAAATGGACAGGGGCCTACGAGCAGTACTTC.

J is TRBJ2-3 and V is TRBV7-2; D is perhaps TRBD1 (6 bases). The CDR3 has 18 residues. In germline, CDR1 is SGHTA, CDR2 FQGNSA. Trimming took off 5 bases at V and 0 bases at J, with 21 bases between the two ends. The CDR3: CASSPPTRQAPSTDTQYF. In DNA form, the CDR3 reads TGTGCCAGCAGCCCCCCAACCCGACAGGCGCCTAGCACAGATACGCAGTATTTT.

This clonotype was observed many times. The chain has TRBV6-5 and TRBJ2-1; the D gene is possibly TRBD2 (5 bases). The CDR3 extends over 14 amino acids. The V end lost 0 bases, the J end lost 15 bases, and 18 bases lay between the germline ends. Germline V lookup: CDR1 MNHEY, CDR2 SVGAGI. The CDR3 sequence: CASSYSEGATIGFF. The CDR3 region has the DNA TGTGCCAGCAGTTACTCAGAGGGCGCCACTATCGGGTTCTTC.

The genes are TRBV5-1 and TRBJ2-1, with 8 bases matching TRBD2. J was trimmed by 8 bases and V by 4 bases; bases with no gene match: 17. Looked up from germline, CDR1 is SGHRS and CDR2 is YFSETQ. This CDR3 region has 17 residues. CDR3 DNA sequence: TGCGCCAGCAGCGTGAGCGGGAGAGCCCCCAGGGGCGATGAGCAGTTCTTC. Protein sequence: CASSVSGRAPRGDEQFF.

The V gene is TRBV18, the J gene TRBJ2-5; maybe TRBD2 (5 bases). The J call is uncertain, as TRBJ2-7 better fits the DNA end. This CDR3 has 13 amino acids. Germline V gene data show CDR1 as KGHSH and CDR2 as LQKENI. CDR3 sequence: CASSREQKGEQYF. In DNA form, the CDR3 reads TGTGCCAGCTCACGGGAGCAAAAGGGCGAGCAGTACTTC.

A few counts support this clonotype. The chain recombines TRBV29-1 with TRBJ2-1, with D uncertain. The CDR3 contains 14 residues. Germline V gene lookup returns CDR1 SQVTM and CDR2 ANQGSEA. Trimming left V 4 bases short and J 4 bases short, with 14 bases between. CDR3 amino acids: CSVVRLSLYNEQFF. The CDR3 DNA follows: TGCAGCGTTGTTAGGCTGTCCCTTTACAATGAGCAGTTCTTC.

J is TRBJ2-7 and V is TRBV3-1; the match to TRBD1 covers 8 bases. The CDR3 runs 14 residues. Germline CDR1 reads LGHDT; CDR2 reads YNNKEL (reference sequence). With 2 bases clipped from V and 1 base from J, the junction kept 1 base outside the gene matches. In DNA form, the CDR3 reads TGTGCCAGCAGCCAATGGGACAGGTCCTACGAGCAGTACTTC. Translated, it gives CASSQWDRSYEQYF.

The count of this clonotype is one. This chain uses TRBV5-1 with TRBJ2-5; tentative D call: TRBD1 (5 bases). The end of the DNA fits TRBJ2-7 better, so the J call may be wrong. Germline lookup yields CDR1 SGHRS and CDR2 YFSETQ. CDR3 size: 15 residues. CDR3 amino acids: CASSPLRQGSDEQYF. The DNA for the CDR3 is TGCGCCAGCAGCCCTCTACGGCAGGGCTCGGACGAGCAGTACTTC.

This clonotype was found a few times. The chain couples TRBV29-1 to TRBJ2-5; TRBD1 matches 8 bases. The CDR3 contains 13 residues. CDR1 and CDR2 from the germline V gene are SQVTM and ANQGSEA. Trimming cost V 5 bases and J 11 bases; bases outside gene matches: 13. The CDR3 sequence is CSVRTGSVTEQYF. In DNA, the CDR3 is TGCAGCGTTAGGACAGGGAGTGTGACTGAGCAGTACTTC.

The chain employs TRBV20-1 and TRBJ2-1; D is unresolved. The CDR3 is 13 amino acids. Germline V lookup: CDR1 DFQATT, CDR2 SNEGSKA (reference sequence). V was pared by 7 bases and J by 4 bases, with 14 bases between. The CDR3 here is CSGARIVYNEQFF. The CDR3 nucleotides are TGCAGTGGTGCTAGGATAGTATACAATGAGCAGTTCTTC.

This clonotype has a handful of counts. The V and J genes are TRBV10-2 and TRBJ1-1; 10 bases map to TRBD1. The CDR3 extends over 14 amino acids. The germline V gene has CDR1 WSHSY and CDR2 SAAADI. The V segment lost 7 bases and the J segment 5 bases; nucleotides outside the gene matches: 7. CDR3 region: CASIDRGLKTEAFF. CDR3 DNA sequence: TGCGCCAGCATTGACAGGGGGCTCAAAACTGAAGCTTTCTTT.

This clonotype was detected many times. The CDR3 nucleotides are TGCAGCGTTGTTCTGACTAGCGGGATCGCCTACGAGCAGTACTTC. Protein product: CSVVLTSGIAYEQYF. The rearrangement links TRBV29-1 to TRBJ2-7; 11 positions match TRBD2. The germline CDR1 and CDR2 sequences are SQVTM and ANQGSEA. Losses at the gene ends were 4 bases for V and 2 bases for J; bases not matched to a gene: 7. CDR3 length equals 15 residues.

J is TRBJ2-3 and V is TRBV7-9; 7 bases fit TRBD2. The CDR3 length is 16 residues. The germline V gene has CDR1 SEHNR and CDR2 FQNEAQ (reference sequence). Trimming took 5 bases from V and 5 from J; bases not matched to a gene: 13. The CDR3 DNA reads TGTGCCAGCAGCCCTCGAGCGGGACTCCGGGTAGATACGCAGTATTTT. The encoded protein is CASSPRAGLRVDTQYF.

This clonotype was counted between two and nine times. CDR3 in DNA: TGCGCCAGCAGCCAAGACAGGGTGTGGAATTCACCCCTCCACTTT. Protein sequence: CASSQDRVWNSPLHF. The V call is TRBV4-1, the J call TRBJ1-6; D is perhaps TRBD1 (5 bases). V lost 0 bases, J lost 7 bases, and 10 bases lay in between. The germline V gene has CDR1 MGHRA and CDR2 YSYEKL. CDR3 length: 15 residues.

This chain links TRBV20-1 with TRBJ2-3; D gene unclear. V dropped 5 bases and J dropped 4 bases, with 16 bases sitting between them. Germline assignment: CDR1 DFQATT and CDR2 SNEGSKA (reference sequence). This CDR3 comprises 14 residues. The CDR3 DNA reads TGCAGTGCTCCTGACCCACGCCGCGCAGATACGCAGTATTTT. Translating it yields CSAPDPRRADTQYF.

The chain is built from TRBV9 and TRBJ2-1; 7 nucleotides match TRBD2. Trimming took 3 bases from V and 4 from J; bases not matched to a gene: 7. Germline V gene sequence: CDR1 SGDLS, CDR2 YYNGEE. CDR3 size: 15 residues. The CDR3 region is CASSDPGLEYNEQFF. CDR3 coding DNA: TGTGCCAGCAGCGACCCCGGACTAGAGTACAATGAGCAGTTCTTC.

V usage is TRBV5-1 and J usage is TRBJ2-5; tentative D call: TRBD2 (5 bases). The CDR3 totals 15 residues. V was pared by 0 bases and J by 3 bases, with 12 bases between. Germline V gene lookup returns CDR1 SGHRS and CDR2 YFSETQ. The CDR3 region is CASSLAFRAEETQYF. CDR3 DNA: TGCGCCAGCAGCTTGGCCTTTAGAGCGGAAGAGACCCAGTACTTC.

This clonotype was seen a few times. The gene calls are TRBV6-5 and TRBJ1-2; no clear D gene. The length of the CDR3 is 13 residues. The V end lost 5 bases, the J end lost 4 bases, and 11 bases lay between the germline ends. Germline loops: CDR1 MNHEY, CDR2 SVGAGI. The CDR3 DNA reads TGTGCCAGCAGTCCTATGGACGGCTATGGCTACACCTTC. This gives the protein CASSPMDGYGYTF.

This clonotype was seen a handful of times. This sequence joins TRBV9 and TRBJ2-5; 10 bases are shared with TRBD2. V shed 4 bases and J 2 bases; nucleotides not matched to a gene: 14. This CDR3 contains 18 residues. Germline CDR1 and CDR2: SGDLS and YYNGEE. CDR3 nucleotide sequence: TGTGCCAGCAGCCCCCTAGCGGGAGAGATTGGCTGGCAAGAGACCCAGTACTTC. Translated: CASSPLAGEIGWQETQYF.

The chain links TRBV15 to TRBJ2-3, with 7 bases matching TRBD2. CDR1 LNHNV and CDR2 YYDKDF come from the germline V gene (reference sequence). The CDR3 extends over 17 amino acids. The junction had 16 bases not matched to a gene; V was cut back by 1 base and J by 9 bases. The CDR3 DNA follows: TGTGCCACCAGCAGAGGGTCTCCACCGGGACTATCGTACACGCAGTATTTT. It yields the protein CATSRGSPPGLSYTQYF. Full variable domain (rest looked up from reference TRBV15 and TRBJ2-3): DAMVIQNPRYQVTQFGKPVTLSCSQTLNHNVMYWYQQKSSQAPKLLFHYYDKDFNNEADTPDNFQSRRPNTSFCFLDIRSPGLGDTAMYLCATSRGSPPGLSYTQYFGPGTRLTVL.

This clonotype was observed at least ten times. This rearrangement joins TRBV7-9 to TRBJ2-6; no definite D call. Trimming took 2 bases from V and 0 from J, leaving 14 bases between them. The length of the CDR3 is 18 residues. The germline CDR1 and CDR2 sequences are SEHNR and FQNEAQ (reference sequence). CDR3 loop: CASSLLPVLTSGANVLTF. CDR3 DNA sequence: TGTGCCAGCAGCTTACTTCCGGTCCTAACCTCTGGGGCCAACGTCCTGACTTTC.

The V call is TRBV4-1, the J call TRBJ1-1, with no clear D. The length of the CDR3 is 14 residues. With 8 bases removed from V and 1 base from J, the gap between germline ends came to 14 bases. The germline gives CDR1 MGHRA, CDR2 YSYEKL. Here the CDR3 DNA reads TGCGCCAGCCAACCCGAACGGGGGAACACTGAAGCTTTCTTT. It specifies CASQPERGNTEAFF.

This clonotype showed up just a few times. The chain is built from TRBV4-1 and TRBJ2-1, with 8 bases aligning to TRBD2. Trimming took 2 bases from V and 7 from J; bases not matched to a gene: 10. The CDR3 runs 16 residues. CDR1 and CDR2 (germline): MGHRA, YSYEKL. CDR3 DNA: TGCGCCAGCAGCCAAACTGCGGCGGGGGGACGAAATGAGCAGTTCTTC. Translating gives CASSQTAAGGRNEQFF.